This entry lists 12 T cell receptor beta chains sequenced from one sample in a study of T-cell reconstitution after alpha-beta-depleted transplantation in children. It was with unique molecular identifiers that the TCRbeta library was prepared. MiXCR, run by TCRdb on the PCR reads, gives a single entry per CDR3 protein. The profile shows some 530,000 distinct CDR3 sequences, approximately 13% of them singletons. Sequencing used PBMCs from the stem cell graft donor, obtained from the stem cell graft. Receptors originate from a human donor who donated a stem cell graft to a child with combined immunodeficiency.

This clonotype was found many times. The DNA for the CDR3 is TGTGCCAGCAGCCAAGATCCCGGATTTAGCACAGATACGCAGTATTTT. This sequence encodes CASSQDPGFSTDTQYF. This chain joins TRBV4-2 and TRBJ2-3; D not certain. CDR3 size: 16 residues. Germline V gene lookup returns CDR1 LGHNA and CDR2 YNFKEQ. The V end was cut by 0 bases, the J end by 0 bases, with 10 bases between.

The chain employs TRBV13 and TRBJ2-1; no firm D call. Trimming took off 0 bases at V and 13 bases at J, with 7 bases between the two ends. The CDR3 runs to 11 residues. The germline gives CDR1 PRHDT, CDR2 FYEKMQ (reference sequence). The CDR3 spells CASSLGPAQFF. The CDR3 DNA sequence: TGTGCCAGCAGCTTAGGTCCAGCTCAGTTCTTC. The complete variable domain, with remaining parts taken from reference TRBV13 and TRBJ2-1, reads AAGVIQSPRHLIKEKRETATLKCYPIPRHDTVYWYQQGPGQDPQFLISFYEKMQSDKGSIPDRFSAQQFSDYHSELNMSSLELGDSALYFCASSLGPAQFFGPGTRLTVL.

There are many counts of this clonotype. The CDR3 here is CASRLWGSYEQYF. The CDR3 DNA follows: TGTGCCAGCCGACTATGGGGATCCTACGAGCAGTACTTC. The chain has TRBV5-6 and TRBJ2-7; a weak D match, TRBD2 (5 bases). In germline, CDR1 is SGHDT, CDR2 YYEEEE. V dropped 7 bases and J dropped 1 base, with 12 bases sitting between them. The CDR3 totals 13 residues.

This clonotype turned up a few times. The V call is TRBV27, the J call TRBJ2-7; TRBD1 matches at 7 bases. Germline assignment: CDR1 MNHEY and CDR2 SMNVEV (reference sequence). V was pared by 0 bases and J by 0 bases, with 8 bases of the junction left unmatched. The length of the CDR3 is 17 residues. The CDR3 sequence is CASSLSPTGAYSYEQYF. For the CDR3, the DNA is TGTGCCAGCAGTTTATCTCCCACAGGGGCCTACTCCTACGAGCAGTACTTC.

The chain joins TRBV7-3 to TRBJ2-1; 9 bases match TRBD2. Trimming removed 2 bases from V and 13 bases from J; junction bases left unmatched: 12. Germline CDR1 is SGHTA and CDR2 is FQGTGA. The CDR3 has 15 amino acids. DNA for the CDR3: TGTGCCAGCAGCTTAGAGGTTGGAGTAGCGGGGGACCAGTTCTTC. It specifies CASSLEVGVAGDQFF.

This clonotype was seen a handful of times. The J gene is TRBJ2-1, the V gene TRBV12-3 or TRBV12-4; 8 bases are a match to TRBD2. The CDR3 runs 14 residues. V lost 1 base and J lost 9; bases outside the gene matches: 5. The chain's CDR3 is CASSLGAGVLEQFF. For the CDR3, the DNA is TGTGCCAGCAGTTTAGGAGCGGGGGTCCTTGAGCAGTTCTTC.

This clonotype was observed many times. The chain couples TRBV13 to TRBJ2-7; D unclear. V shed 2 bases and J shed 4 bases, with 9 bases lying between them. CDR3 length equals 13 residues. Germline values: CDR1 PRHDT, CDR2 FYEKMQ (reference sequence). The CDR3 region is CASSLNLFYEQYF. The DNA of the CDR3 is TGTGCCAGCAGCTTAAACCTCTTTTACGAGCAGTACTTC.

Only a few counts were recorded for this clonotype. The J gene is TRBJ2-1, the V gene TRBV12-3 or TRBV12-4; a weak D match, TRBD2 (7 bases). The V gene lost 3 bases and the J gene lost 13 bases, with 16 bases spanning the gap. This CDR3 contains 13 residues. The CDR3 spells CASSLGRGGLQFF. The DNA for the CDR3 is TGTGCCAGCAGTTTGGGGAGGGGGGGATTACAGTTCTTC.

This sequence joins TRBV6-2 or TRBV6-3 and TRBJ1-4, with D maybe TRBD1 (5 bases). Deletions cut 2 bases from V and 7 bases from J, with 11 bases between. The CDR3 is made up of 14 amino acids. Germline CDR1 MNHEY, CDR2 SVGEGT. The CDR3 nucleotides read TGTGCCAGCAGTTACGGGGGGAGAGGTGAAAAACTGTTTTTT. It yields the protein CASSYGGRGEKLFF.

This clonotype was recorded at least ten times. The genes are TRBV5-1 and TRBJ2-1, with TRBD2 matching 10 bases. The CDR3 contains 20 residues. Germline CDR1 SGHRS, CDR2 YFSETQ. V dropped 1 base and J dropped 4; count of bases not matched to a gene: 17. In nucleotides, the CDR3 is TGCGCCAGCAGCTTGTTCCACGCGAGTGGGGGGACTAGCGTATACAATGAGCAGTTCTTC. It translates to CASSLFHASGGTSVYNEQFF.

This sequence joins TRBV12-3 or TRBV12-4 and TRBJ1-3, with no clear D. V lost 1 base and J 0 bases, leaving 7 bases between the germline ends. This CDR3 has 15 residues. The CDR3 protein is CASSLVLASGNTIYF. The CDR3 DNA sequence: TGTGCCAGCAGTTTAGTTCTGGCCTCTGGAAACACCATATATTTT.

V usage is TRBV20-1 and J usage is TRBJ1-2; D perhaps matches TRBD1 (5 bases). The CDR3 consists of 12 residues. V was cut by 4 bases and J by 7 bases, with 13 bases left in between. In germline, CDR1 is DFQATT, CDR2 SNEGSKA (reference sequence). The CDR3 loop reads CSAKGAYFGYTF. The CDR3 nucleotides read TGCAGTGCTAAAGGGGCATATTTTGGCTACACCTTC.